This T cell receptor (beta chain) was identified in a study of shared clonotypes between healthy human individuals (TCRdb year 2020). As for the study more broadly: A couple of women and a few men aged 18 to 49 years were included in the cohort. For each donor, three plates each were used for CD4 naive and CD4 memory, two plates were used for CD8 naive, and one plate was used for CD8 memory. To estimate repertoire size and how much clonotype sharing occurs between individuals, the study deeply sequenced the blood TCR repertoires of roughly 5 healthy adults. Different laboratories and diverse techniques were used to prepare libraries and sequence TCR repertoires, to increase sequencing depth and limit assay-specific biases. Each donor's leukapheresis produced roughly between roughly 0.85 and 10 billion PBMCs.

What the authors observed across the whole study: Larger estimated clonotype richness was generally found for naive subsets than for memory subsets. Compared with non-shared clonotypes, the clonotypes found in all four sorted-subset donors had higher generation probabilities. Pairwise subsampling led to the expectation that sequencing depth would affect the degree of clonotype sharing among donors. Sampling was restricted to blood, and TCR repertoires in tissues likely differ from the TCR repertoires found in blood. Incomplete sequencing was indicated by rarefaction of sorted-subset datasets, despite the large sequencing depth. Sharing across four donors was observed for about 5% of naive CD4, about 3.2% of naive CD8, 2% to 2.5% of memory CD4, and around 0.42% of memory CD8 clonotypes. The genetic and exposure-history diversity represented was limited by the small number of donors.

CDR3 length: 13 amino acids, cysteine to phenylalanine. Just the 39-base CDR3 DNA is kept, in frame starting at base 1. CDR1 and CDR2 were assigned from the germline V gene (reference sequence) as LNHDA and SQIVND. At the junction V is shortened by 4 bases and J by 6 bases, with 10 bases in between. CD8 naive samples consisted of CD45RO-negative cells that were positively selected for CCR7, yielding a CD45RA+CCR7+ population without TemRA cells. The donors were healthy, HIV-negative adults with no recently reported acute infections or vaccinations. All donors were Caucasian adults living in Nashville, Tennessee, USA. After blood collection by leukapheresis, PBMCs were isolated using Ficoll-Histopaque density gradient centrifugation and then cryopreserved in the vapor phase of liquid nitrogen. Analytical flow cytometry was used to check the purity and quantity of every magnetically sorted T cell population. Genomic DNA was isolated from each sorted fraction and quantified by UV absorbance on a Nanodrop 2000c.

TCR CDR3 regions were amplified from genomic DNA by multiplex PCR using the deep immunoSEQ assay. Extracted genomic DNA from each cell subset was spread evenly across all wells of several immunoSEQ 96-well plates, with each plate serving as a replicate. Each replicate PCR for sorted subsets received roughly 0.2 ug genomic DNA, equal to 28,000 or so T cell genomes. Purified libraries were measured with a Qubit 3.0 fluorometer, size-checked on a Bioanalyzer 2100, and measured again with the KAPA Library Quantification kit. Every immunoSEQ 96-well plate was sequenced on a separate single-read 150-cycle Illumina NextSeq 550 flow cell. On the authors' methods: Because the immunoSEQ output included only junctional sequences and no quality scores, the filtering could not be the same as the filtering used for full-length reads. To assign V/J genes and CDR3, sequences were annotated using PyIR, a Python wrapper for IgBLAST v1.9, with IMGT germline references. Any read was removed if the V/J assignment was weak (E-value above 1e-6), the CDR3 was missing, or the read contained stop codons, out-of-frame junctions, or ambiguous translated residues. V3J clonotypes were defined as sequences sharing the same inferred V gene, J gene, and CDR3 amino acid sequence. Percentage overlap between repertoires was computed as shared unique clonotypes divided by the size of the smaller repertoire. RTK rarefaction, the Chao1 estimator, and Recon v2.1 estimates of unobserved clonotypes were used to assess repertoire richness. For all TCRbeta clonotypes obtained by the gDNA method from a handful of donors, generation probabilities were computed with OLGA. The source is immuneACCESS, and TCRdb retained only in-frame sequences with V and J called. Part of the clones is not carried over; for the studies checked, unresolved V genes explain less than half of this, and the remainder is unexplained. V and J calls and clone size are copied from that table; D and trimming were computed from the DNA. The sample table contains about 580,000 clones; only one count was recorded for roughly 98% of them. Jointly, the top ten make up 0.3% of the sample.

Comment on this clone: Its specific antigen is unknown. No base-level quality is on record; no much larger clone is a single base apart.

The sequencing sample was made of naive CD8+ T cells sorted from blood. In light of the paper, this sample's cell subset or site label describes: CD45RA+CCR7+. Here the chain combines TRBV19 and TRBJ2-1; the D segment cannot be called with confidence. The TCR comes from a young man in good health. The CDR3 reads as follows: CASSTSVANEQFF. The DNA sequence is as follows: TGTGCCAGTAGTACCTCGGTTGCCAATGAGCAGTTCTTC.